These 17 T cell receptor beta chains share one sample of origin, sequenced in a study of blood T cell repertoires in COVID-19. Assay used: immunoSEQ multiplex PCR; TCRdb lists only in-frame clones, some missing. This repertoire shows 150,000 to 200,000 clones, around three quarters found once; its top ten account for less than 20%. The source material was PBMCs or T cells enriched from blood (not recorded which). Every receptor here comes from a woman between 50 and 59 years old with acute COVID-19.

This clone has just one count. The chain couples TRBV18 to TRBJ2-3; possible D gene TRBD1, 5 bases. The CDR3 length is 15 residues. Germline CDR1 is KGHSH and CDR2 is LQKENI. V dropped 1 base and J dropped 0 bases, with 8 bases sitting between them. The CDR3 nucleotides are TGTGCCAGCTCACCACATCAGGGAAGCACAGATACGCAGTATTTT. It encodes CASSPHQGSTDTQYF.

CDR3 coding DNA: TGTGCCAGCAGCTTCAGGGAGAACACCGGGGAGCTGTTTTTT. Translating gives CASSFRENTGELFF. The J gene is TRBJ2-2, the V gene TRBV7-9; TRBD1 is a possible D gene (5 bases). CDR3 size: 14 residues. V was shortened by 3 bases and J by 1 base, with 6 bases between the two germline ends. From germline, CDR1 is SEHNR and CDR2 FQNEAQ (reference sequence).

This clone was counted at least ten times. This chain links TRBV28 with TRBJ2-6; 7 positions agree with TRBD2. The J segment lost 1 base and the V segment lost 7 bases, leaving 4 bases of the junction unmatched. The V gene's germline CDR1 is MDHEN and CDR2 SYDVKM. CDR3 length: 15 amino acids. The CDR3 DNA reads TGTGCCAGCACCCCCGGGGGGTCTGGGGCCAACGTCCTGACTTTC. This codes for CASTPGGSGANVLTF.

The table lists this clone with a few counts. The genes are TRBV2 and TRBJ2-6; 7 bases line up with TRBD1. The CDR3 has 18 residues. The junction had 11 bases not matched to a gene; V was cut back by 4 bases and J by 2 bases. Germline V lookup: CDR1 SNHLY, CDR2 FYNNEI. In DNA form, the CDR3 reads TGTGCCAGCAGTGTGGGGACAGCTCGAAGGGCTGGGGCCAACGTCCTGACTTTC. This encodes CASSVGTARRAGANVLTF.

The J gene is TRBJ2-3, the V gene TRBV5-6; D is undetermined. Germline assignment: CDR1 SGHDT and CDR2 YYEEEE. V gave up 1 base and J gave up 0 bases, with 6 bases separating them. The CDR3 has 14 amino acids. The CDR3 region has the DNA TGTGCCAGCAGCTTGTTTCAGAGCACAGATACGCAGTATTTT. As protein: CASSLFQSTDTQYF.

The chain joins TRBV9 to TRBJ1-5, with a tentative D call TRBD1 (6 bases). CDR1 is SGDLS, CDR2 YYNGEE, per germline. CDR3 length equals 14 residues. Trimming took off 4 bases at V and 1 base at J, with 9 bases between the two ends. The CDR3 DNA is TGTGCCAGCAGCCCAGGGGTGAGCAATCAGCCCCAGCATTTT. This gives the protein CASSPGVSNQPQHF.

A few counts support this clone. The chain recombines TRBV6-5 with TRBJ1-1, with D possibly TRBD1 on 6 matching bases. CDR3 length equals 14 residues. Trimming removed 2 bases from V and 1 base from J, with 8 bases in between. CDR1 MNHEY and CDR2 SVGAGI come from the germline V gene. The CDR3 region has the DNA TGTGCCAGCAGTTACCAACAGGGGAACACTGAAGCTTTCTTT. This translates into CASSYQQGNTEAFF.

The rearrangement uses TRBV7-8 and TRBJ2-5, with 10 bases identical to TRBD1. CDR1 and CDR2 from the germline V gene are SGHVS and FQNEAQ. V shed 5 bases, J shed 5 bases, and the junction held 5 bases outside the gene matches. The CDR3 loop spans 14 amino acids. As DNA, the CDR3 is TGTGCCAGCAGCCAGACAGGGGGCGGCGAGACCCAGTACTTC. Residues: CASSQTGGGETQYF.

This clone showed up many times. CDR3 residues: CASSNRDHTEAFF. CDR3 DNA sequence: TGTGCCAGCAGCAACAGGGACCACACTGAAGCTTTCTTT. V and J are TRBV9 and TRBJ1-1; the D gene is possibly TRBD1 (6 bases). The CDR3 is 13 residues long. Germline V gene sequence: CDR1 SGDLS, CDR2 YYNGEE. Trimming pared 4 bases from V and 3 bases from J, leaving 10 bases between.

The J gene is TRBJ1-3, the V gene TRBV29-1; D is perhaps TRBD1 (6 bases). Germline values: CDR1 SQVTM, CDR2 ANQGSEA. This CDR3 has 13 amino acids. V shed 7 bases and J shed 1 base, with 11 bases lying between them. CDR3 nucleotides: TGCAGCGCCAATACAGGGTCTGGAAACACCATATATTTT. Protein: CSANTGSGNTIYF.

The chain has TRBV3-1 (or the pseudogene TRBV3-2) and TRBJ1-2; D is possibly TRBD1 (6 bases). From germline, CDR1 is LGHDT and CDR2 YNNKEL (reference sequence). This CDR3 has 14 residues. V gave up 2 bases and J gave up 2 bases, with 9 bases separating them. The CDR3 nucleotides read TGTGCCAGCAGCCAAATGGACAGAAACTATGGCTACACCTTC. Translation: CASSQMDRNYGYTF.

This chain uses TRBV29-1 with TRBJ1-5; TRBD1 matches 9 bases. The germline CDR1 and CDR2 sequences are SQVTM and ANQGSEA. V shed 5 bases and J 6 bases; nucleotides not matched to a gene: 8. The CDR3 spans 14 residues. CDR3 region: CSVSPGTGRQPQHF. CDR3 coding DNA: TGCAGCGTTTCCCCCGGGACAGGGCGTCAGCCCCAGCATTTT.

This clone was detected a few times. The chain links TRBV3-1 (or the pseudogene TRBV3-2) to TRBJ1-2, with 9 nucleotides matching TRBD1. The CDR3 is made up of 15 amino acids. From germline, CDR1 is LGHDT and CDR2 YNNKEL (reference sequence). The trim removed 0 bases at V and 7 bases at J, leaving 6 bases unmatched. CDR3 protein: CASSQDAGTGFGYTF. The CDR3 DNA is TGTGCCAGCAGCCAAGACGCCGGGACAGGGTTTGGCTACACCTTC.

In regard to this clone: This CDR3 is also generated by other DNA sequences in the sample. V and J are TRBV18 and TRBJ1-1, with D maybe TRBD1 (5 bases). CDR1 is KGHSH and CDR2 is LQKENI in the germline V gene. V lost 2 bases, J lost 2 bases, and 9 bases lay in between. This CDR3 spans 14 amino acids. The CDR3 loop is CASSPGQLNTEAFF. CDR3 sequence (DNA): TGTGCCAGCTCACCAGGACAACTCAACACTGAAGCTTTCTTT.

The count of this clone is one. J is TRBJ2-3 and V is TRBV11-1; D is possibly TRBD1 (5 bases). CDR3 length: 16 amino acids. V gave up 5 bases and J gave up 0 bases, with 15 bases separating them. Germline CDR1 and CDR2: SGHAT and FQDESV (reference sequence). DNA for the CDR3: TGTGCCAGCAGCCCCCGGGTCAGGACAAGCACAGATACGCAGTATTTT. Its protein product is CASSPRVRTSTDTQYF.

The rearrangement links TRBV12-5 to TRBJ2-2; 7 bases fit TRBD1. The CDR3 sequence is 17 residues long. Trimming removed 0 bases from V and 3 bases from J; junction bases left unmatched: 7. Germline lookup yields CDR1 LGHNT and CDR2 FRNRAP. CDR3 loop: CASGLVQGTRHTGELFF. For the CDR3, the DNA is TGTGCTAGTGGTTTGGTACAGGGGACAAGACACACCGGGGAGCTGTTTTTT.

This chain joins TRBV6-4 and TRBJ1-2; the D is unclear. V was clipped by 0 bases and J by 4 bases, with 3 bases between them. CDR1 is MRHNA, CDR2 SNTAGT, per germline. This CDR3 region has 12 residues. The CDR3 spells CASSDSLYGYTF. The CDR3 bases are TGTGCCAGCAGTGACTCTCTCTATGGCTACACCTTC.